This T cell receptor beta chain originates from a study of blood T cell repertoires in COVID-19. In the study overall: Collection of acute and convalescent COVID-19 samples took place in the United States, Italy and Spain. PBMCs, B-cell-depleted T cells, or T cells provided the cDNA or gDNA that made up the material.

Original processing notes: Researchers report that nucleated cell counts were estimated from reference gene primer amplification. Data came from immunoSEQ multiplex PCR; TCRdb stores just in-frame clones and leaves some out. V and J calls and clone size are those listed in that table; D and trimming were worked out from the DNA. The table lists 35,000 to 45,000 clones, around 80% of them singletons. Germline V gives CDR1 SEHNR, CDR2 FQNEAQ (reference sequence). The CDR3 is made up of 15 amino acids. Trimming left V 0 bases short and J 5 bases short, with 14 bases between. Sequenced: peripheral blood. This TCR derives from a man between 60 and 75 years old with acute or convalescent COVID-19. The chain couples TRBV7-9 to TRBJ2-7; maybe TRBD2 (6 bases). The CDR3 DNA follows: TGTGCCAGCAGCTTAGCGGAACTCAGGGAGGACGAGCAGTACTTC. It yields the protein CASSLAELREDEQYF.